A single sample is the source of the 27 T cell receptor beta chains below, sequenced in a study of siplizumab effects on memory and regulatory T cells. This table comes from immunoSEQ multiplex PCR, and its TCRdb copy is limited to in-frame clones, with some not included. This sample has over 100,000 clones, with about 90% found just once. The material sequenced was Tregs sorted from blood. These receptors all come from a human donor in good health.

This sequence joins TRBV5-8 and TRBJ2-7; D unresolved. There are 13 residues in the CDR3. With 7 bases removed from V and 0 bases from J, the gap between germline ends came to 11 bases. The germline gives CDR1 SGHTS, CDR2 YDEGEE. The CDR3 DNA follows: TGTGCCAGCGGCCGGACGAGCTCCTACGAGCAGTACTTC. Its protein is CASGRTSSYEQYF.

The J gene is TRBJ1-5, the V gene TRBV2; D gene ambiguous. Trimming took off 4 bases at V and 7 bases at J, with 11 bases between the two ends. This CDR3 region has 13 residues. CDR1 and CDR2 (germline): SNHLY, FYNNEI. CDR3 sequence: CASSAQASQPQHF. The CDR3 coding sequence is TGTGCCAGCAGTGCCCAGGCATCGCAGCCCCAGCATTTT.

The chain joins TRBV19 to TRBJ1-4, with TRBD1 matching 10 bases. In germline, CDR1 is LNHDA, CDR2 SQIVND (reference sequence). J was trimmed by 11 bases and V by 5 bases; bases with no gene match: 8. This CDR3 region has 14 residues. CDR3 in amino acids: CASSWWTGGRKLFF. The CDR3 DNA reads TGTGCCAGTAGTTGGTGGACAGGGGGTCGGAAACTGTTTTTT.

For this clone: Mismatch with germline at one junction end may stem from a read error. The V call is TRBV5-1, the J call TRBJ1-2; 9 bases line up with TRBD1. CDR1 SGHRS and CDR2 YFSETQ come from the germline V gene. The CDR3 contains 13 residues. The chain's CDR3 is CASSPGTGYSVDF. In nucleotides, the CDR3 is TGCGCCAGCAGCCCCGGGACAGGGTATTCGGTGGACTTC.

In its sample, this clone was seen once. The genes are TRBV10-3 and TRBJ1-2; the match to TRBD1 covers 7 bases. Losses at the gene ends were 8 bases for V and 2 bases for J; bases not matched to a gene: 5. Germline V gene lookup returns CDR1 ENHRY and CDR2 SYGVKD. The CDR3 extends over 13 amino acids. CDR3 protein: CAIGQAQNYGYTF. The CDR3 DNA reads as TGTGCCATCGGACAGGCCCAAAACTATGGCTACACCTTC.

The V gene is TRBV2, the J gene TRBJ2-7; D is unclear. Trimming shortened V by 4 bases and J by 0 bases, and 10 bases separated the two germline ends. CDR1 is SNHLY and CDR2 is FYNNEI in the germline V gene. The CDR3 is made up of 14 amino acids. The CDR3, as DNA: TGTGCCAGCAGTGCCCCATACCTCTCCTACGAGCAGTACTTC. Translated: CASSAPYLSYEQYF.

The genes are TRBV20-1 and TRBJ1-2; TRBD1 might be the D (6 bases). The V and J ends lost 7 bases and 6 bases respectively, with 12 bases between them. Germline V gene lookup returns CDR1 DFQATT and CDR2 SNEGSKA (reference sequence). The CDR3 covers 11 residues. CDR3 in DNA: TGCAGTGGGGGGGGCCTGAATGGCTACACCTTC. Its translation: CSGGGLNGYTF.

CDR3 in amino acids: CASSSISGSGSNQPQHF. CDR3 nucleotides: TGTGCCAGCAGTTCGATTAGTGGTAGCGGGAGCAATCAGCCCCAGCATTTT. The chain has TRBV27 and TRBJ1-5, with D uncertain. V lost 4 bases to trimming and J lost 1 base, with 17 bases between them. The CDR3 has 17 residues. CDR1 is MNHEY and CDR2 is SMNVEV in the germline V gene (reference sequence).

The V gene is TRBV19, the J gene TRBJ1-6, with TRBD1 identical over 8 bases. Trimming at V came to 4 bases and at J to 6 bases, leaving 2 bases not matched to a gene. CDR1 and CDR2 (germline): LNHDA, SQIVND (reference sequence). CDR3 length: 14 residues. CDR3 bases: TGTGCCAGTAGTACTACAGGGGGTAATTCACCCCTCCACTTT. Its translation: CASSTTGGNSPLHF. Full variable domain (outside the CDR3, taken from reference TRBV19 and TRBJ1-6): DGGITQSPKYLFRKEGQNVTLSCEQNLNHDAMYWYRQDPGQGLRLIYYSQIVNDFQKGDIAEGYSVSREKKESFPLTVTSAQKNPTAFYLCASSTTGGNSPLHFGNGTRLTVT.

The V call is TRBV29-1, the J call TRBJ2-7; 12 positions match TRBD1. CDR3 length: 13 residues. The J segment lost 5 bases and the V segment lost 7 bases, leaving 6 bases of the junction unmatched. Germline assignment: CDR1 SQVTM and CDR2 ANQGSEA. CDR3 amino acids: CSAEGQGANEQYF. The CDR3 DNA reads as TGCAGCGCCGAGGGACAGGGGGCCAACGAGCAGTACTTC.

The rearrangement links TRBV9 to TRBJ2-5; no reliable D call. The germline V gene has CDR1 SGDLS and CDR2 YYNGEE. This CDR3 has 18 amino acids. V was shortened by 0 bases and J by 5 bases, with 23 bases between the two germline ends. The CDR3, as DNA: TGTGCCAGCAGCGTAGGGGTAGACGGGCGCCTGGGCTGGGAGACCCAGTACTTC. It translates to CASSVGVDGRLGWETQYF.

The chain couples TRBV6-1 to TRBJ2-7, with a weak D call TRBD1 (6 bases). This CDR3 contains 13 residues. Per the germline V gene, CDR1 is MNHNS and CDR2 is SASEGT. V lost 4 bases, J lost 5 bases, and 12 bases lay in between. The CDR3 region has the DNA TGTGCCAGCAGTGTGGACAGTGGTCACGAGCAGTACTTC. It specifies CASSVDSGHEQYF.

The J gene is TRBJ1-2, the V gene TRBV5-6; no reliable D call. The CDR3 runs 14 residues. Trimming left V 6 bases short and J 7 bases short, with 19 bases between. Per germline, CDR1 SGHDT and CDR2 YYEEEE. The CDR3 DNA reads TGTGCCAGCACCCCTCGTGTTGCGGCTAGTGGCTACACCTTC. Residues: CASTPRVAASGYTF.

The chain combines TRBV5-1 with TRBJ1-5, with D uncertain. CDR3 length: 10 amino acids. Trimming shortened V by 2 bases and J by 10 bases, and 4 bases separated the two germline ends. CDR1 and CDR2 from the germline V gene are SGHRS and YFSETQ. The CDR3 bases are TGCGCCAGCAGCTTTAAACCCCAGCATTTT. Translation: CASSFKPQHF. Drawing the rest from reference TRBV5-1 and TRBJ1-5, the complete variable domain is KAGVTQTPRYLIKTRGQQVTLSCSPISGHRSVSWYQQTPGQGLQFLFEYFSETQRNKGNFPGRFSGRQFSNSRSEMNVSTLELGDSALYLCASSFKPQHFGDGTRLSIL.

V is TRBV5-4 and J is TRBJ2-3; possibly TRBD1 for D (6 bases). V was shortened by 4 bases and J by 5 bases, with 11 bases between the two germline ends. Germline V gene lookup returns CDR1 SGHNT and CDR2 YYREEE (reference sequence). The CDR3 extends over 13 amino acids. CDR3 coding DNA: TGTGCCAGCAGCCACCACAGGGAAGATACGCAGTATTTT. Protein sequence: CASSHHREDTQYF.

This clone was observed a few times. The sample carries other DNA sequences with the same CDR3. This chain connects TRBV5-1 to TRBJ2-5; TRBD1 aligns across 9 bases. V lost 4 bases and J lost 5; bases outside the gene matches: 3. The V gene's germline CDR1 is SGHRS and CDR2 YFSETQ. This CDR3 has 13 amino acids. The CDR3 DNA reads TGCGCCAGCAGCCTACAGGGGGCGGAGACCCAGTACTTC. Translating gives CASSLQGAETQYF.

The rearrangement links TRBV7-2 to TRBJ2-7; tentatively, D is TRBD2 (5 bases). The V gene's germline CDR1 is SGHTA and CDR2 FQGNSA. Trimming pared 2 bases from V and 2 bases from J, leaving 10 bases between. This CDR3 has 14 amino acids. DNA of the CDR3: TGTGCCAGCAGCTTACAAGAGGGCCCCTACGAGCAGTACTTC. This encodes CASSLQEGPYEQYF.

CDR3 region: CASSPFSVNTEAFF. The CDR3 nucleotides read TGCGCCAGCAGCCCATTCAGCGTGAACACTGAAGCTTTCTTT. This chain links TRBV5-1 with TRBJ1-1; D remains unclear. The CDR3 length is 14 residues. Trimming shortened V by 4 bases and J by 0 bases, and 10 bases separated the two germline ends. Germline assignment: CDR1 SGHRS and CDR2 YFSETQ.

The J gene is TRBJ1-5, the V gene TRBV6-6; 9 bases are shared with TRBD1. Germline CDR1 MNHNY, CDR2 SVGAGI (reference sequence). V shed 0 bases and J 6 bases; nucleotides not matched to a gene: 3. This CDR3 contains 15 residues. The CDR3 reads CASSYSGQGSQPQHF. In DNA, the CDR3 is TGTGCCAGCAGTTACTCGGGACAGGGAAGTCAGCCCCAGCATTTT.

This clone was recorded once. This sequence joins TRBV15 and TRBJ2-7; TRBD2 matches 8 bases. This CDR3 has 15 residues. The germline CDR1 and CDR2 sequences are LNHNV and YYDKDF (reference sequence). Germline trimming cut 0 bases from V and 6 bases from J; bases unmatched to any gene: 7. The CDR3 DNA reads as TGTGCCACCAGCAGAGAATCCGGGCGGGGGGCCGAGCAGTACTTC. This codes for CATSRESGRGAEQYF.

This clone has a single count. The chain joins TRBV5-6 to TRBJ2-2, with 10 bases lining up with TRBD1. The germline V gene encodes CDR1 SGHDT and CDR2 YYEEEE. The CDR3 length is 15 residues. V trimming: 4 bases; J trimming: 3 bases; junction bases outside the gene matches: 3. This chain's CDR3 is CASSQGQGYTGELFF. The CDR3, as DNA: TGTGCCAGCAGCCAGGGACAGGGGTACACCGGGGAGCTGTTTTTT.

The rearrangement uses TRBV11-1 and TRBJ2-5; D perhaps matches TRBD2 (6 bases). Per germline, CDR1 SGHAT and CDR2 FQDESV (reference sequence). The ends were cut back, 7 bases at V and 2 bases at J, with 20 bases in the middle. The CDR3 has 16 residues. The CDR3 sequence is CASKGGGGTGQETQYF. The CDR3 DNA reads as TGTGCCAGCAAAGGAGGCGGCGGGACTGGGCAAGAGACCCAGTACTTC. The variable domain in full, completed from reference TRBV11-1 and TRBJ2-5, reads EAEVAQSPRYKITEKSQAVAFWCDPISGHATLYWYRQILGQGPELLVQFQDESVVDDSQLPKDRFSAERLKGVDSTLKIQPAELGDSAMYLCASKGGGGTGQETQYFGPGTRLLVL.

The chain links TRBV30 to TRBJ2-1; D remains unclear. V lost 0 bases, J lost 12 bases, and 6 bases lay in between. CDR3 length: 10 amino acids. Germline V gene lookup returns CDR1 GTSNPN and CDR2 SVGIG (reference sequence). The CDR3 loop reads CAWSVGPQFF. Here the CDR3 DNA reads TGTGCCTGGAGTGTTGGCCCGCAGTTCTTC.

The V and J genes are TRBV6-5 and TRBJ2-7; no reliable D call. The V gene lost 5 bases and the J gene lost 5 bases, with 13 bases spanning the gap. CDR1 MNHEY and CDR2 SVGAGI come from the germline V gene. The CDR3 is made up of 13 amino acids. The CDR3 loop reads CASSNLNVHEQYF. CDR3 bases: TGTGCCAGCAGTAATCTCAACGTACACGAGCAGTACTTC.

The chain combines TRBV7-2 with TRBJ2-5, with D perhaps being TRBD1 or TRBD2 (6 bases each). CDR1 and CDR2 (germline): SGHTA, FQGNSA. Trimming cost V 4 bases and J 4 bases, with 13 bases left between them. This CDR3 has 14 residues. CDR3 sequence reads: CASSWGAVRETQYF. CDR3 sequence (DNA): TGTGCCAGCAGCTGGGGGGCCGTTCGAGAGACCCAGTACTTC.

Note on this clone: The junction departs from the called germline gene at one end, perhaps through a read error. The rearrangement links TRBV5-1 to TRBJ1-1; D uncertain. The CDR3 totals 12 residues. CDR1 is SGHRS and CDR2 is YFSETQ in the germline V gene. The CDR3 protein is CASRLGSTEAFF. As DNA, the CDR3 is TGCGCCAGCAGGTTGGGGTCGACTGAAGCTTTCTTT.

The rearrangement joins TRBV6-6 to TRBJ2-5, with 9 bases aligning to TRBD1. Germline CDR1 is MNHNY and CDR2 is SVGAGI (reference sequence). Trimming at V came to 2 bases and at J to 5 bases, leaving 6 bases not matched to a gene. The CDR3 extends over 15 amino acids. The CDR3 DNA follows: TGTGCCAGCAGTTACCCCGGGACAGGGAAGGAGACCCAGTACTTC. Amino acids: CASSYPGTGKETQYF.